Listed below are T cell receptor beta chains from one sample, sequenced in a study of brain T cells in children with intractable seizures. Using immunoSEQ multiplex PCR, the repertoire was profiled, and TCRdb retains in-frame clones only, with some absent. The profile covers about 340,000 clones, with about 93% appearing a single time and about 5.8% taken by the ten largest. The material sequenced was peripheral blood, taken around 5 months after surgery. These receptors all stem from a boy younger than two with tuberous sclerosis and intractable seizures. The CDR3 runs from the conserved cysteine through the conserved F or W. Clone size is given for some rows only: seen once, a few or many times, or a class if the clone is expanded.

J gene: TRBJ2-7; clone size: NA; V gene: TRBV21-1; CDR3 protein: CASSKDREGGGEQYF
J gene: TRBJ2-1; clone size: NA; V gene: TRBV13; CDR3 protein: CASSLMLTGEGGEQFF
J gene: TRBJ1-3; clone size: NA; V gene: TRBV4-1; CDR3 protein: CASSPSSPHTGNTIYF
J gene: TRBJ1-1; clone size: NA; V gene: TRBV14; CDR3 protein: CASRRSNYRDRGLNTEAFF
J gene: TRBJ1-6; clone size: NA; V gene: TRBV19; CDR3 protein: CASSIGQATNSPLHF
J gene: TRBJ2-2; clone size: NA; V gene: TRBV12-5; CDR3 protein: CASGLTPSGRDNTGELFF
J gene: TRBJ1-1; clone size: NA; V gene: TRBV12-5; CDR3 protein: CASGVHGTEAFF
J gene: TRBJ2-7; clone size: NA; V gene: TRBV27; CDR3 protein: CASSRLPGQGLYEQYF
J gene: TRBJ2-5; clone size: NA; V gene: TRBV13; CDR3 protein: CASSLVGETQYF
J gene: TRBJ2-1; clone size: few; V gene: TRBV7-9; CDR3 protein: CASSLSGYNEQFF
J gene: TRBJ1-6; clone size: NA; V gene: TRBV3-1/TRBV3-2; CDR3 protein: CASSHNRATNNSPLHF
J gene: TRBJ2-7; clone size: once; V gene: TRBV7-9; CDR3 protein: CASSGGYSSYEQYF
J gene: TRBJ1-5; clone size: NA; V gene: TRBV19; CDR3 protein: CASSMDDYQPQHF
J gene: TRBJ1-1; clone size: NA; V gene: TRBV9; CDR3 protein: CASSEVMNTEAFF
J gene: TRBJ2-1; clone size: NA; V gene: TRBV5-6; CDR3 protein: CASSLIAGSSYNEQFF
J gene: TRBJ2-2; clone size: once; V gene: TRBV11-1; CDR3 protein: CASSPEGTANTGELFF
J gene: TRBJ2-7; clone size: NA; V gene: TRBV28; CDR3 protein: CASSLVGVYEQYF
J gene: TRBJ2-5; clone size: NA; V gene: TRBV6-6; CDR3 protein: CASSPLAGATQETQYF
J gene: TRBJ2-7; clone size: NA; V gene: TRBV7-8; CDR3 protein: CASSLTVGLAHSYEQYF
J gene: TRBJ2-7; clone size: NA; V gene: TRBV7-8; CDR3 protein: CASSLVTAHSYEQYF
J gene: TRBJ1-2; clone size: NA; V gene: TRBV27; CDR3 protein: CASSFTNPTGAFANYGYTF
J gene: TRBJ1-4; clone size: once; V gene: TRBV18; CDR3 protein: CASSSGQNEKLFF
J gene: TRBJ1-1; clone size: NA; V gene: TRBV6-5; CDR3 protein: CASIQGNTEAFF
J gene: TRBJ1-1; clone size: NA; V gene: TRBV7-2; CDR3 protein: CASSWSVGAGAEAFF
J gene: TRBJ1-1; clone size: NA; V gene: TRBV7-9; CDR3 protein: CASSLSQTGKTEAFF
J gene: TRBJ1-4; clone size: NA; V gene: TRBV6-1; CDR3 protein: CASSGQGGATNEKLFF
J gene: TRBJ2-7; clone size: NA; V gene: TRBV28; CDR3 protein: CASGLAGVNGAYEQYF
J gene: TRBJ2-3; clone size: NA; V gene: TRBV5-8; CDR3 protein: CASSLVVDTQYF
J gene: TRBJ2-1; clone size: NA; V gene: TRBV6-5; CDR3 protein: CASSYDRREQFF
J gene: TRBJ2-1; clone size: NA; V gene: TRBV9; CDR3 protein: CASSVRTGWVDEQFF
J gene: TRBJ2-7; clone size: NA; V gene: TRBV6-5; CDR3 protein: CASSEGITLYEQYF
J gene: TRBJ2-3; clone size: NA; V gene: TRBV7-9; CDR3 protein: CASLGTSDYTDTQYF
J gene: TRBJ1-1; clone size: NA; V gene: TRBV18; CDR3 protein: CASSTGNTEAFF
J gene: TRBJ1-2; clone size: NA; V gene: TRBV6-5; CDR3 protein: CASKNLAGLGYTF
J gene: TRBJ1-3; clone size: NA; V gene: TRBV3-1/TRBV3-2; CDR3 protein: CASSQGPNSGNTIYF
J gene: TRBJ2-1; clone size: NA; V gene: TRBV11-3; CDR3 protein: CASSHGTSGGDEQFF
J gene: TRBJ2-1; clone size: NA; V gene: TRBV24-1; CDR3 protein: CATNQGHHHEQFF
J gene: TRBJ2-5; clone size: NA; V gene: TRBV5-1; CDR3 protein: CASSLPGDQETQYF
J gene: TRBJ1-6; clone size: NA; V gene: TRBV11-2; CDR3 protein: CAVAGSYNSPLHF
J gene: TRBJ1-2; clone size: NA; V gene: TRBV19; CDR3 protein: CASSYGTKPYYGYTF
J gene: TRBJ2-1; clone size: NA; V gene: TRBV5-6; CDR3 protein: CASSLALRTSGGIHEQFF